This entry lists 3 T cell receptor beta chains sequenced from one sample in a study of CD8 T cells in ankylosing spondylitis. One entry per CDR3 protein results from TCRdb running MiXCR on the 5' RACE reads. The sample shows approximately 350,000 distinct CDR3 sequences, about 15% of them seen only once. The sample consisted of blood, either unsorted or a sorted T cell fraction (not recorded which). These TCRs come from a male donor with ankylosing spondylitis or in good health (not recorded which).

Comments on this clonotype: The conserved phenylalanine or tryptophan is not found at the CDR3 terminus, so this likely reflects a read error. The chain recombines TRBV3-1 with TRBJ2-7; D is ambiguous. Per germline, CDR1 LGHDT and CDR2 YNNKEL (reference sequence). Trimming left V 1 base short and J 3 bases short, with 7 bases between. This CDR3 is 13 amino acids long. The CDR3 DNA sequence: TGTGCCAGCAGCCAAGGAGTACACTACGAGCAGTACTCC. It specifies CASSQGVHYEQYS.

The chain has TRBV30 and TRBJ2-5; D ambiguous. V was shortened by 5 bases and J by 2 bases, with 3 bases between the two germline ends. This CDR3 contains 10 residues. The V gene's germline CDR1 is GTSNPN and CDR2 SVGIG (reference sequence). For the CDR3, the DNA is TGTGCCTGGGGACAAGAGACCCAGTACTTC. It translates to CAWGQETQYF.

A few counts support this clonotype. V and J are TRBV5-1 and TRBJ2-5; TRBD1 aligns across 7 bases. This CDR3 contains 13 residues. V gave up 7 bases and J gave up 3 bases; unmatched junction bases: 6. Germline V gene sequence: CDR1 SGHRS, CDR2 YFSETQ. The CDR3 DNA is TGCGCCAGCTCGCCGACAGGGAAAGAGACCCAGTACTTC. It encodes CASSPTGKETQYF.